This T cell receptor (beta chain) was profiled in a study of CD8 T cells in Susac syndrome. Study-level results: In its TCR sequencing and HLA analysis, the study acknowledged that the number of individuals was relatively small.

Reverse transcription of 0.5 to 1 ug RNA was carried out with random hexamers. A single record per CDR3 protein comes from TCRdb applying MiXCR to the immunoSEQ multiplex PCR reads. The sample records 74,000 or so distinct CDR3 sequences, under 95% being singletons. Blood CD8+ and CD4+ T cells underwent high-throughput TCR beta sequencing. Worth noting for this clonotype: What it recognizes is unknown.

The CDR3 spans 12 residues. Trimming removed 4 bases at V and 5 bases at J, with 11 bases between. Germline V gives CDR1 GTSNPN, CDR2 SVGIG (reference sequence). The TCR was taken from a human donor with Susac syndrome. Sample: CD4+ T cells from PBMCs. J is TRBJ2-5 and V is TRBV30; D is perhaps TRBD1 (5 bases). The DNA of the CDR3 is TGTGCCTGGACCAGGGCAGAGGAGACCCAGTACTTC. Amino acid sequence: CAWTRAEETQYF.